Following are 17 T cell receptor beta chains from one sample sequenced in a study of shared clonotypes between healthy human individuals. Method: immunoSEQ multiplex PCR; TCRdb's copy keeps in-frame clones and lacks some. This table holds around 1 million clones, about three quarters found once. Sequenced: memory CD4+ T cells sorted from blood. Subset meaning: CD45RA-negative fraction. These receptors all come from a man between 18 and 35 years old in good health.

CDR3 bases: TGTGCCAGCACGGACACATTAGATTCACCCCTCCACTTT. Translating it yields CASTDTLDSPLHF. The chain has TRBV5-4 and TRBJ1-6; D might be TRBD1 (5 bases). Trimming removed 6 bases from V and 8 bases from J, with 12 bases in between. Germline CDR1 and CDR2: SGHNT and YYREEE (reference sequence). The CDR3 consists of 13 residues.

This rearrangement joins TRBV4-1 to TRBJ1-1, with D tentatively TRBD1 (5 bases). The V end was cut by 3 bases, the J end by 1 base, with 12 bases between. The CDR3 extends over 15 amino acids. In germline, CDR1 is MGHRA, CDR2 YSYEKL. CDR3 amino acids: CASSQTGTGNTEAFF. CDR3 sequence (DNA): TGCGCCAGCAGCCAGACCGGGACGGGGAACACTGAAGCTTTCTTT.

As DNA, the CDR3 is TGTGCCAGCAGCTTAACGAGTCCGCGCGAGCAGTACTTC. Translating gives CASSLTSPREQYF. The chain carries TRBV7-2 and TRBJ2-7, with D unresolved. The CDR3 covers 13 residues. Per germline, CDR1 SGHTA and CDR2 FQGNSA. Deletions cut 2 bases from V and 6 bases from J, with 11 bases between.

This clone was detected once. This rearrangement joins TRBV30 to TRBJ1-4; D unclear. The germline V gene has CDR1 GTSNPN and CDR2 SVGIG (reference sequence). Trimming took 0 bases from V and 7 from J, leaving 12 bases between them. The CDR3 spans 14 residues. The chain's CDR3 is CAWSVGKLGEKLFF. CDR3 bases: TGTGCCTGGAGTGTGGGAAAGTTGGGTGAAAAACTGTTTTTT.

CDR3 sequence (DNA): TGTGCCAGTAGTACCCCCGGGACAGGGCGGGATGAGCAGTTCTTC. This codes for CASSTPGTGRDEQFF. This rearrangement joins TRBV19 to TRBJ2-1; 9 nucleotides align to TRBD1. Germline loops: CDR1 LNHDA, CDR2 SQIVND (reference sequence). V lost 4 bases and J lost 8; bases outside the gene matches: 9. The CDR3 spans 15 residues. Supplemented by reference TRBV19 and TRBJ2-1, the full variable domain reads DGGITQSPKYLFRKEGQNVTLSCEQNLNHDAMYWYRQDPGQGLRLIYYSQIVNDFQKGDIAEGYSVSREKKESFPLTVTSAQKNPTAFYLCASSTPGTGRDEQFFGPGTRLTVL.

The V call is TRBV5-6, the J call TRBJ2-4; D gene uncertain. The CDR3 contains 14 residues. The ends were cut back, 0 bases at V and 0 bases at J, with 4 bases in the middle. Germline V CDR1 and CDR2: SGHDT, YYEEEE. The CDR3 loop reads CASSLGLAKNIQYF. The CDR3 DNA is TGTGCCAGCAGCTTGGGACTAGCCAAAAACATTCAGTACTTC.

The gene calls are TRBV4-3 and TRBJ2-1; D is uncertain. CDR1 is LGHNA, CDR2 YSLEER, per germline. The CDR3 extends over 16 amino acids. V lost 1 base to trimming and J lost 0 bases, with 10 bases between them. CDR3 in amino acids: CASSQALYSSYNEQFF. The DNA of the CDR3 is TGCGCCAGCAGCCAAGCGCTGTATTCCTCCTACAATGAGCAGTTCTTC.

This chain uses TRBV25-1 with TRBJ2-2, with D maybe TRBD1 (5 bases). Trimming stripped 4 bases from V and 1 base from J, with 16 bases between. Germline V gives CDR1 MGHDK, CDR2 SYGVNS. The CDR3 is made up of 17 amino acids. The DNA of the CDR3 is TGTGCCAGCAGTGCTTCGGCAGGGCAGGAGAACACCGGGGAGCTGTTTTTT. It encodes CASSASAGQENTGELFF.

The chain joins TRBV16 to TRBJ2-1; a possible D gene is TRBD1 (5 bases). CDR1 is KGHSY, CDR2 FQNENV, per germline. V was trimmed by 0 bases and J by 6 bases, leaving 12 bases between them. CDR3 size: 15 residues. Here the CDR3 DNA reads TGTGCCAGCAGCCAATCCCCTACCAGGGCCAATGAGCAGTTCTTC. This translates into CASSQSPTRANEQFF.

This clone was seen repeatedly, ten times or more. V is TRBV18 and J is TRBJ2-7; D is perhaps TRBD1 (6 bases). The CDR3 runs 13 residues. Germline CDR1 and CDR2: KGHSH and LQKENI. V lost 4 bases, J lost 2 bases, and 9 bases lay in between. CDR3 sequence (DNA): TGTGCCAGCTCACGGGACATCACCTACGAGCAGTACTTC. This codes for CASSRDITYEQYF.

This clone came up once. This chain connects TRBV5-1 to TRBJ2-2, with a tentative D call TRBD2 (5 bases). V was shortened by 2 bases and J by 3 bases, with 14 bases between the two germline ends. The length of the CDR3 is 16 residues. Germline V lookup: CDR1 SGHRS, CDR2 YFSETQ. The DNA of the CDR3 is TGCGCCAGCAGCTTATCTCCCCACGGGGACACCGGGGAGCTGTTTTTT. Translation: CASSLSPHGDTGELFF.

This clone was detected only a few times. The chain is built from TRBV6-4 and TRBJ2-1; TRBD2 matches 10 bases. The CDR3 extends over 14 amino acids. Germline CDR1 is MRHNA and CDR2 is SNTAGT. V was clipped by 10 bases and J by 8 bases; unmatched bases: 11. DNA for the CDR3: TGTGCCACCCGAAGGAGCGGGGGGGCCCATGAGCAGTTCTTC. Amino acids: CATRRSGGAHEQFF.

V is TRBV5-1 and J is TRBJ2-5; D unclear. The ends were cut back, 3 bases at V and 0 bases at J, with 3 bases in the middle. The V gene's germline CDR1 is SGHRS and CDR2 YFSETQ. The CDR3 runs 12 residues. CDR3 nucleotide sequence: TGCGCCAGCAGCTGGTACCAAGAGACCCAGTACTTC. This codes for CASSWYQETQYF.

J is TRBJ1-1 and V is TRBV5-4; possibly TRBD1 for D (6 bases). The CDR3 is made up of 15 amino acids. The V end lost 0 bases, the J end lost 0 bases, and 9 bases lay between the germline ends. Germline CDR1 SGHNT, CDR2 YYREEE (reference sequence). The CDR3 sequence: CASSLGGTMNTEAFF. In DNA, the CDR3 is TGTGCCAGCAGCTTGGGGGGGACAATGAACACTGAAGCTTTCTTT.

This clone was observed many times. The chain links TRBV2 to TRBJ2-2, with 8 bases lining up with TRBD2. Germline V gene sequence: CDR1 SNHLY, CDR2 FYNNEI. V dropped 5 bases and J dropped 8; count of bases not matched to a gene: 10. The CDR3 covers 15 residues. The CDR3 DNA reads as TGTGCCAGCAGTCCCTTCGGGACTAGTAAGGGGGAGCTGTTTTTT. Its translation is CASSPFGTSKGELFF.

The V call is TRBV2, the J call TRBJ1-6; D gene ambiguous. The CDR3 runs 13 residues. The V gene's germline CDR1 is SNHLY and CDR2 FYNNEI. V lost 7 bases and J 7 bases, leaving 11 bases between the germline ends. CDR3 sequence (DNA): TGTGCCAGCATATCGGATCGAAATTCACCCCTCCACTTT. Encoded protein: CASISDRNSPLHF.

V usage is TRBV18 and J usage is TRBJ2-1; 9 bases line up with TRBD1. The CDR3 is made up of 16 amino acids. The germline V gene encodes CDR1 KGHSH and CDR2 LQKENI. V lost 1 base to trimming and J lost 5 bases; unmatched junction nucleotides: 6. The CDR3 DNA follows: TGTGCCAGCTCACCACGGCAAGGGACAGGGAACAATGAGCAGTTCTTC. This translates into CASSPRQGTGNNEQFF.